Detailed here is one T cell receptor beta chain. The antigen is unknown. The sample originates from a study of T cell responses to AZD1222 COVID-19 vaccine. Study as a whole: Second-dose groups at about 4 or about 12 weeks were pooled.

Study-level results: Spike was spanned by vaccine-associated CD4 TCRs, with dominance at 160-218 and 743-854.

Deletions cut 7 bases from V and 1 base from J, with 13 bases between. The CDR3 is 14 residues long. Germline-derived CDR1 and CDR2 are SGHTA and FQGNSA. The method was immunoSEQ multiplex PCR; TCRdb's version includes in-frame clones alone and lacks a portion of them. The sample has approximately 110,000 clones; more than 85% are singletons. This receptor was identified in an adult in good health. This chain uses TRBV7-2 with TRBJ1-1; a weak D match, TRBD1 (5 bases). The material was peripheral blood, obtained on day 0 of AZD1222 vaccination. CDR3 nucleotides: TGTGCCAGCACCCAAAGGGGCGGGAACACTGAAGCTTTCTTT. Residues: CASTQRGGNTEAFF.